This entry is about one T cell receptor (beta chain). In the original analysis: Nucleated cell counts were estimated from reference gene primer amplification. Produced via immunoSEQ multiplex PCR; TCRdb's table is partial and in-frame only. For V, J and clone size, that table is used; D and trimming come from the DNA. This table has about 190,000 clones, 78% appearing once. The data belong to a study of blood T cell repertoires in COVID-19. Background on the study: In each case, the material was cDNA or gDNA derived from T cells, B-cell-depleted T cells, or PBMCs.

Germline CDR1 and CDR2: ENHRY and SYGVKD. The CDR3 is 14 residues long. Between the trimmed V and J ends, which lost 3 bases and 4 bases, there was a span of 13 bases. The chain joins TRBV10-3 to TRBJ2-7; a possible D gene is TRBD2 (6 bases). The source is a woman aged 80 or older with active or convalescent COVID-19. The material sequenced was peripheral blood. The CDR3 protein is CAISDSAGPYEQYF. CDR3 in DNA: TGTGCCATCAGTGACTCCGCGGGGCCGTACGAGCAGTACTTC.